This TCR beta chain was found in a study of blood T cell repertoires in COVID-19. The repertoire was sequenced with immunoSEQ multiplex PCR; TCRdb's copy has only in-frame clones and lacks some. The sample includes 250,000 or so clones, around 89% seen only once; the top ten take over 4%. This clone was found once. Germline-derived CDR1 and CDR2 are MDHEN and SYDVKM. The J segment lost 0 bases and the V segment lost 5 bases, leaving 4 bases of the junction unmatched. CDR3 length equals 15 residues. The chain carries TRBV28 and TRBJ1-3, with 7 bases matching TRBD1. Material: PBMCs or T cells enriched from blood (not recorded which). This clonotype originated in a woman in her twenties or thirties with acute COVID-19. As DNA, the CDR3 is TGTGCCAGCAGTAAGGACAGGACCTCTGGAAACACCATATATTTT. Amino acids: CASSKDRTSGNTIYF.